This entry lists 32 T cell receptor beta chains sequenced from one sample in a study of blood T cell repertoires in COVID-19. Data came from immunoSEQ multiplex PCR; TCRdb stores just in-frame clones and leaves some out. The sample includes some 250,000 clones, roughly nine tenths of them seen just once. The sample comprised peripheral blood. These receptors originate from a man between 60 and 75 years old with acute or convalescent COVID-19.

The chain combines TRBV27 with TRBJ1-2; a weak D match, TRBD1 (6 bases). This CDR3 comprises 17 residues. V was cut by 4 bases and J by 1 base, with 19 bases left in between. Germline V gene lookup returns CDR1 MNHEY and CDR2 SMNVEV (reference sequence). The DNA of the CDR3 is TGTGCCAGCAGTTACAAAACCGGGACACAACATAACTATGGCTACACCTTC. Protein product: CASSYKTGTQHNYGYTF.

The V and J genes are TRBV7-3 and TRBJ1-4; the D is unclear. Germline V lookup: CDR1 SGHTA, CDR2 FQGTGA. Trimming took off 4 bases at V and 7 bases at J, with 10 bases between the two ends. The CDR3 totals 13 residues. The CDR3, as DNA: TGTGCCAGCAGCTCCTTTTCCGGTGAAAAACTGTTTTTT. Its translation: CASSSFSGEKLFF.

Written as DNA, the CDR3 is TGTGCCAGTAGTGCTTTAGGCAATCAGCCCCAGCATTTT. This codes for CASSALGNQPQHF. V and J are TRBV19 and TRBJ1-5; the D is unclear. With 5 bases removed from V and 2 bases from J, the gap between germline ends came to 7 bases. Germline-derived CDR1 and CDR2 are LNHDA and SQIVND (reference sequence). This CDR3 has 13 residues.

This clone was seen more than once but under ten times. V and J are TRBV29-1 and TRBJ1-1; TRBD1 matches 7 bases. There are 13 residues in the CDR3. The V and J ends lost 4 bases and 2 bases, in that order; junction bases with no gene match: 4. The V gene's germline CDR1 is SQVTM and CDR2 ANQGSEA. The CDR3: CSVAGQRNTEAFF. The CDR3 nucleotides read TGCAGCGTTGCGGGACAGAGAAACACTGAAGCTTTCTTT.

The chain uses TRBV6-1 and TRBJ2-3, with 9 bases that match TRBD2. Germline trimming cut 1 base from V and 2 bases from J; bases unmatched to any gene: 7. In germline, CDR1 is MNHNS, CDR2 SASEGT. The length of the CDR3 is 17 residues. CDR3 protein: CASSEGVAGDPTDTQYF. The CDR3 region has the DNA TGTGCCAGCAGTGAAGGGGTAGCGGGGGACCCCACAGATACGCAGTATTTT.

This clone was detected only a few times. The chain is built from TRBV6-2 or TRBV6-3 and TRBJ2-5; D possibly corresponds to TRBD2 (6 bases). In germline, CDR1 is MNHEY, CDR2 SVGEGT. Trimming took off 2 bases at V and 4 bases at J, with 8 bases between the two ends. The CDR3 is 13 amino acids. Here the CDR3 DNA reads TGTGCCAGCAGTTACGGTAGCGGAGAGACCCAGTACTTC. It is translated as CASSYGSGETQYF.

The V and J genes are TRBV27 and TRBJ1-5; perhaps TRBD1 as D (6 bases). Germline V gene data show CDR1 as MNHEY and CDR2 as SMNVEV (reference sequence). The CDR3 contains 14 residues. V was pared by 6 bases and J by 3 bases, with 12 bases between. CDR3 DNA: TGTGCCAGCAGCAGAGGACAGTACAATCAGCCCCAGCATTTT. This gives the protein CASSRGQYNQPQHF.

This clone was observed a single time. The chain links TRBV19 to TRBJ1-4; TRBD1 matches 7 bases. Looked up from germline, CDR1 is LNHDA and CDR2 is SQIVND (reference sequence). The CDR3 sequence is 14 residues long. V trimming: 5 bases; J trimming: 7 bases; junction bases outside the gene matches: 7. The chain's CDR3 is CASSPQGGFEKLFF. In nucleotides, the CDR3 is TGTGCCAGTAGTCCCCAGGGGGGTTTTGAAAAACTGTTTTTT.

This clone appeared a few times. V and J are TRBV5-4 and TRBJ2-7; 11 bases line up with TRBD2. CDR1 is SGHNT, CDR2 YYREEE, per germline (reference sequence). Unmatched junction bases numbered 5, after V lost 0 bases and J lost 0 bases. The CDR3 consists of 17 residues. CDR3 coding DNA: TGTGCCAGCAGCTTGGAGTGGGGACTAGCGGCCTCCTACGAGCAGTACTTC. It codes for CASSLEWGLAASYEQYF.

A few counts support this clone. The CDR3 sequence is CASSLLDRVSDTGELFF. The CDR3 coding sequence is TGTGCCAGCAGCTTACTCGACAGGGTGTCGGACACCGGGGAGCTGTTTTTT. The chain recombines TRBV7-9 with TRBJ2-2; 7 bases match TRBD1. V lost 2 bases, J lost 3 bases, and 9 bases stayed unmatched. The CDR3 has 17 residues. Per the germline V gene, CDR1 is SEHNR and CDR2 is FQNEAQ (reference sequence).

This clone came up once. The V call is TRBV11-2, the J call TRBJ2-7; D is possibly TRBD1 (6 bases). V was shortened by 5 bases and J by 7 bases, with 15 bases between the two germline ends. Germline-derived CDR1 and CDR2 are SGHAT and FQNNGV. This CDR3 has 13 amino acids. The CDR3 here is CASSPAGTTEQYF. In DNA, the CDR3 is TGTGCCAGCAGCCCAGCCGGGACAACTGAGCAGTACTTC.

The chain employs TRBV6-4 and TRBJ2-1; a weak D match, TRBD1 (6 bases). There are 15 residues in the CDR3. Germline CDR1 reads MRHNA; CDR2 reads SNTAGT. The V end lost 6 bases, the J end lost 1 base, and 13 bases lay between the germline ends. The CDR3 sequence is CASRREGGSYNEQFF. For the CDR3, the DNA is TGTGCCAGCAGGAGGGAAGGGGGTTCCTACAATGAGCAGTTCTTC.

This clone was seen once. The chain combines TRBV30 with TRBJ1-1; 10 bases fit TRBD1. The CDR3 runs to 13 residues. V dropped 7 bases and J dropped 6; count of bases not matched to a gene: 8. Germline CDR1 GTSNPN, CDR2 SVGIG (reference sequence). The DNA of the CDR3 is TGTGCCTTAGACCGGGACAGGGGAGCTGAAGCTTTCTTT. It encodes CALDRDRGAEAFF. The variable domain in full, with the rest retrieved from reference TRBV30 and TRBJ1-1, is SQTIHQWPATLVQPVGSPLSLECTVEGTSNPNLYWYRQAAGRGLQLLFYSVGIGQISSEVPQNLSASRPQDRQFILSSKKLLLSDSGFYLCALDRDRGAEAFFGQGTRLTVV.

CDR3 sequence (DNA): TGTGCCAGCAGCCCGCGCAGGTCCGGGACTCAAGGAACCGGGGAGCTGTTTTTT. Its protein is CASSPRRSGTQGTGELFF. The chain has TRBV7-6 and TRBJ2-2, with a possible D match to TRBD2 (6 bases). Deletions cut 5 bases from V and 5 bases from J, with 24 bases between. CDR3 length: 18 amino acids. Germline values: CDR1 SGHVS, CDR2 FNYEAQ. Filled out from reference TRBV7-6 and TRBJ2-2, the complete variable domain reads GAGVSQSPRYKVTKRGQDVALRCDPISGHVSLYWYRQALGQGPEFLTYFNYEAQQDKSGLPNDRFSAERPEGSISTLTIQRTEQRDSAMYRCASSPRRSGTQGTGELFFGEGSRLTVL.

This chain uses TRBV2 with TRBJ1-1, with TRBD1 matching 10 bases. Germline V gene data show CDR1 as SNHLY and CDR2 as FYNNEI. Trimming at V came to 7 bases and at J to 5 bases, leaving 7 bases not matched to a gene. CDR3 length: 14 residues. DNA of the CDR3: TGTGCCAGCACGAGGGACAGGGGAGGGACTGAAGCTTTCTTT. It yields the protein CASTRDRGGTEAFF.

The CDR3 region is CASSLGARYEQYF. The CDR3 DNA sequence: TGTGCCAGCAGCTTAGGAGCTCGCTACGAGCAGTACTTC. The rearrangement links TRBV7-2 to TRBJ2-7; no clear D. The germline V gene has CDR1 SGHTA and CDR2 FQGNSA. The germline V and J ends were trimmed by 1 base and 3 bases, with 7 bases remaining between them. This CDR3 region has 13 residues.

The rearrangement joins TRBV4-3 to TRBJ2-2; no firm D call. The V end was cut by 1 base, the J end by 8 bases, with 14 bases between. The CDR3 spans 15 residues. Germline CDR1 is LGHNA and CDR2 is YSLEER. CDR3 sequence: CASSQGPSPNGELFF. CDR3 coding DNA: TGCGCCAGCAGCCAAGGTCCCAGTCCCAATGGGGAGCTGTTTTTT.

This clone was counted once. The rearrangement links TRBV19 to TRBJ2-3; 8 positions match TRBD2. J was trimmed by 5 bases and V by 5 bases; bases with no gene match: 12. The germline V gene has CDR1 LNHDA and CDR2 SQIVND (reference sequence). CDR3 length: 16 amino acids. The CDR3 loop is CASSVTGTSFEDTQYF. DNA for the CDR3: TGTGCCAGTAGTGTCACCGGGACTAGTTTCGAAGATACGCAGTATTTT.

The rearrangement links TRBV6-5 to TRBJ1-5; 8 nucleotides agree with TRBD1. With 5 bases clipped from V and 1 base from J, the junction kept 4 bases outside the gene matches. The germline gives CDR1 MNHEY, CDR2 SVGAGI. The CDR3 has 15 residues. The CDR3 DNA reads as TGTGCCAGCAGTCAGACAGGGGTGAGCAATCAGCCCCAGCATTTT. Amino acid sequence: CASSQTGVSNQPQHF.

In regard to this clone: The sample contains more than one DNA sequence encoding this CDR3. The genes are TRBV29-1 and TRBJ2-3; 8 nucleotides align to TRBD2. The CDR3 contains 13 residues. Losses at the gene ends were 3 bases for V and 1 base for J; bases not matched to a gene: 0. Per the germline V gene, CDR1 is SQVTM and CDR2 is ANQGSEA. The CDR3 sequence is CSVETSGTDTQYF. CDR3 bases: TGCAGCGTTGAGACTAGCGGCACAGATACGCAGTATTTT.

V gene TRBV5-1 combines with J gene TRBJ2-7; TRBD1 agrees at 8 bases. The CDR3 length is 16 residues. Losses at the gene ends were 3 bases for V and 3 bases for J; bases not matched to a gene: 11. Germline CDR1 and CDR2: SGHRS and YFSETQ. Here the CDR3 reads CASSSTLGTGHYEQYF. In DNA, the CDR3 is TGCGCCAGCAGCTCCACGCTGGGGACAGGCCACTACGAGCAGTACTTC.

V is TRBV5-1 and J is TRBJ1-2; 7 bases match TRBD1. Germline V gene sequence: CDR1 SGHRS, CDR2 YFSETQ. The CDR3 runs 13 residues. V gave up 5 bases and J gave up 6 bases; unmatched junction bases: 7. CDR3 region: CASRGTERDGYTF. CDR3 DNA sequence: TGCGCCAGCAGAGGGACAGAGCGGGATGGCTACACCTTC.

J is TRBJ2-5 and V is TRBV3-1 (or the pseudogene TRBV3-2); tentatively, D is TRBD2 (6 bases). In germline, CDR1 is LGHDT, CDR2 YNNKEL (reference sequence). V dropped 5 bases and J dropped 2 bases, with 12 bases sitting between them. The CDR3 consists of 14 residues. CDR3: CASSKPGAQETQYF. The CDR3 DNA reads TGTGCCAGCAGCAAACCGGGAGCGCAAGAGACCCAGTACTTC.

The chain uses TRBV7-8 and TRBJ2-2; no definite D call. V shed 5 bases and J shed 2 bases, with 3 bases lying between them. There are 12 residues in the CDR3. In germline, CDR1 is SGHVS, CDR2 FQNEAQ. CDR3 in DNA: TGTGCCAGCAGCACTAACACCGGGGAGCTGTTTTTT. Translated: CASSTNTGELFF.

This chain connects TRBV5-4 to TRBJ1-1; weak D call: TRBD1 (6 bases). CDR1 and CDR2 (germline): SGHNT, YYREEE (reference sequence). This CDR3 contains 15 residues. With 4 bases removed from V and 3 bases from J, the gap between germline ends came to 16 bases. Here the CDR3 DNA reads TGTGCCAGCAGCAATAACAGGGCGGGGGACACTGAAGCTTTCTTT. This encodes CASSNNRAGDTEAFF.

The gene calls are TRBV6-6 and TRBJ2-7; 7 bases map to TRBD1. CDR3 length equals 12 residues. With V trimmed by 11 bases and J by 3 bases, 7 bases remained unmatched. The V gene's germline CDR1 is MNHNY and CDR2 SVGAGI (reference sequence). DNA of the CDR3: TGTGCCGCGAGACAGGGTAGCTACGAGCAGTACTTC. Encoded protein: CAARQGSYEQYF.

The chain has TRBV15 and TRBJ1-1; 11 bases map to TRBD1. The ends lost 3 bases at V and 4 bases at J; junction bases unmatched: 10. The germline V gene has CDR1 LNHNV and CDR2 YYDKDF (reference sequence). This CDR3 contains 17 residues. The CDR3 DNA sequence: TGTGCCACCAGCAGGGACAGGGGGCGCAGGATGGGCACTGAAGCTTTCTTT. Translating it yields CATSRDRGRRMGTEAFF.

DNA of the CDR3: TGTGCCAGCAGCGTCGGACAGGGGACACGCTACGAGCAGTACTTC. This sequence encodes CASSVGQGTRYEQYF. The rearrangement uses TRBV9 and TRBJ2-7; 9 bases line up with TRBD1. CDR1 SGDLS and CDR2 YYNGEE come from the germline V gene. V lost 2 bases to trimming and J lost 3 bases; unmatched junction nucleotides: 6. This CDR3 has 15 residues.

This clone was seen more than once but under ten times. V usage is TRBV11-3 and J usage is TRBJ2-7; 9 bases match TRBD1. CDR3 size: 14 residues. The germline V gene has CDR1 SGHNT and CDR2 YENEEA. The junction had 11 bases not matched to a gene; V was cut back by 7 bases and J by 7 bases. CDR3 in amino acids: CASTLGTGSKEQYF. CDR3 in DNA: TGTGCCAGCACCTTGGGGACAGGGTCGAAAGAGCAGTACTTC. The variable domain in full, completed from reference TRBV11-3 and TRBJ2-7, reads EAGVVQSPRYKIIEKKQPVAFWCNPISGHNTLYWYLQNLGQGPELLIRYENEEAVDDSQLPKDRFSAERLKGVDSTLKIQPAELGDSAVYLCASTLGTGSKEQYFGPGTRLTVT.

Here the CDR3 reads CAISADRGGGSNQPQHF. DNA for the CDR3: TGTGCCATCAGTGCAGACAGGGGTGGAGGGAGCAATCAGCCCCAGCATTTT. The chain has TRBV10-3 and TRBJ1-5; 8 nucleotides align to TRBD1. The CDR3 is 17 amino acids. The V segment lost 4 bases and the J segment 1 base; nucleotides outside the gene matches: 9. CDR1 is ENHRY, CDR2 SYGVKD, per germline.

This clone came up a few times. The genes are TRBV11-2 and TRBJ2-7, with 7 bases identical to TRBD1. CDR3 length: 13 amino acids. Trimming removed 0 bases from V and 6 bases from J; junction bases left unmatched: 2. From germline, CDR1 is SGHAT and CDR2 FQNNGV. The chain's CDR3 is CASSLDRQGEQYF. DNA for the CDR3: TGTGCCAGCAGCTTAGATCGACAGGGCGAGCAGTACTTC.

The chain uses TRBV30 and TRBJ1-5, with 8 positions matching TRBD1. The length of the CDR3 is 13 residues. Germline assignment: CDR1 GTSNPN and CDR2 SVGIG (reference sequence). V dropped 3 bases and J dropped 4; count of bases not matched to a gene: 2. CDR3 in amino acids: CAWSGTGNQPQHF. The CDR3 bases are TGTGCCTGGAGCGGGACAGGTAATCAGCCCCAGCATTTT.